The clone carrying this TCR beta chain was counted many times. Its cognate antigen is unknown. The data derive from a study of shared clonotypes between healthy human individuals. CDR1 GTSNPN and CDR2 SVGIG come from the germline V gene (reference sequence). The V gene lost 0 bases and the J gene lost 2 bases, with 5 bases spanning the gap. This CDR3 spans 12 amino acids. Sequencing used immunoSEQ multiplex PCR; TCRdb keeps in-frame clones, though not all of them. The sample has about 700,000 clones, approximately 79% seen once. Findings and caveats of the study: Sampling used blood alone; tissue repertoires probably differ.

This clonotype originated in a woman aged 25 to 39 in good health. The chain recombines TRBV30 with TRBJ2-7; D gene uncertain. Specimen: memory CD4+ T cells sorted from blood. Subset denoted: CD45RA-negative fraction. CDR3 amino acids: CAWSVQTYEQYF. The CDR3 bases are TGTGCCTGGAGTGTGCAGACCTACGAGCAGTACTTC.